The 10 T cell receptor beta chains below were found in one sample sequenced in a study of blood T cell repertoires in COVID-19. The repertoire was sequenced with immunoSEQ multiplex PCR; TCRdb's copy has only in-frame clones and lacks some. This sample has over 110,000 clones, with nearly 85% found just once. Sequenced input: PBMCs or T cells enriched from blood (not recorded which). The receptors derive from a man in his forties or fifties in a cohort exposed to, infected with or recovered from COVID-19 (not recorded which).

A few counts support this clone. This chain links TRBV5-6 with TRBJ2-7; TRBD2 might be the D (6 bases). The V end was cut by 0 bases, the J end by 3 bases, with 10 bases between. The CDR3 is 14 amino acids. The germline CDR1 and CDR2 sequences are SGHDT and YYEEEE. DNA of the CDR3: TGTGCCAGCAGCTTGGGCGGGAACTACTACGAGCAGTACTTC. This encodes CASSLGGNYYEQYF.

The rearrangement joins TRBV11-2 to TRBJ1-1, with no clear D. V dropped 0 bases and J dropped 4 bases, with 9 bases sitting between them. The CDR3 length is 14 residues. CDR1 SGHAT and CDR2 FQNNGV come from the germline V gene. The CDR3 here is CASSLDLGSTEAFF. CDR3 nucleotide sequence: TGTGCCAGCAGCTTAGACCTCGGGTCCACTGAAGCTTTCTTT.

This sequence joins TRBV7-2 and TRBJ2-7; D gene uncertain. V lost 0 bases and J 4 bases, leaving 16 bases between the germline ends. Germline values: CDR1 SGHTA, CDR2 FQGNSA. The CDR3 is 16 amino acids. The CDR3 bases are TGTGCCAGCAGCTTAGCCCCCCGCTACCAACCATACGAGCAGTACTTC. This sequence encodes CASSLAPRYQPYEQYF.

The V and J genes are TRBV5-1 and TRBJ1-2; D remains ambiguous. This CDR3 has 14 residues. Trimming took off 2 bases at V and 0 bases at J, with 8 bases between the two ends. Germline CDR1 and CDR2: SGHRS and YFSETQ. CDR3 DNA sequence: TGCGCCAGCAGCTTTCAACAACCTAACTATGGCTACACCTTC. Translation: CASSFQQPNYGYTF.

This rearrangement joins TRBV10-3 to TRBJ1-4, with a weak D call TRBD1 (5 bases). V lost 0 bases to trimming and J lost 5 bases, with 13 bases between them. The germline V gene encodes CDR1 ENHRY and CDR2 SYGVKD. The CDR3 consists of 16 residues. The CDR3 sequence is CAISESGRGINEKLFF. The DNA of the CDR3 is TGTGCCATCAGTGAGTCTGGCCGGGGGATAAATGAAAAACTGTTTTTT.

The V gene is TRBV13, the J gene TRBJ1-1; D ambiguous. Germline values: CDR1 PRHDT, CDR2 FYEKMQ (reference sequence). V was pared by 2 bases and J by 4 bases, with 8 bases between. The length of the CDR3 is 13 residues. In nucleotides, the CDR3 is TGTGCCAGCAGCTTAATAGGGAGCACTGAAGCTTTCTTT. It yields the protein CASSLIGSTEAFF.

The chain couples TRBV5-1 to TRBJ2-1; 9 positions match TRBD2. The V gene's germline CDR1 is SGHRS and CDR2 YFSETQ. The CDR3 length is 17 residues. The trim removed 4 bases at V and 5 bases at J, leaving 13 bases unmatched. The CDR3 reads CASSRHETSGGDNEQFF. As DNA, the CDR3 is TGCGCCAGCAGCCGCCACGAGACTAGCGGAGGGGACAATGAGCAGTTCTTC.

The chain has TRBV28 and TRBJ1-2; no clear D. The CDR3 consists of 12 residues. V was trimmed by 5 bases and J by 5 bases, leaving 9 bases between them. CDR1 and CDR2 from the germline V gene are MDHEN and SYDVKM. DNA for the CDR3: TGTGCCAGCAGTGAGGCGGCGTATGGCTACACCTTC. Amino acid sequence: CASSEAAYGYTF.

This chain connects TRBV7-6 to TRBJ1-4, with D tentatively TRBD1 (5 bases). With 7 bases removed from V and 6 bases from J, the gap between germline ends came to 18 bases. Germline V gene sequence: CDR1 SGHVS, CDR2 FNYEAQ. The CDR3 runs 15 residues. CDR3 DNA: TGTGCCAGCACCTCGGGGGACGGGCTAGATGAAAAACTGTTTTTT. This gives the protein CASTSGDGLDEKLFF.

The CDR3, as DNA: TGCGCCAGCAGCCAAGAGAAAAGGTCGGGACAGGCCAATACCTACGAGCAGTACTTC. This codes for CASSQEKRSGQANTYEQYF. The rearrangement uses TRBV4-1 and TRBJ2-7; TRBD1 matches at 8 bases. Germline V CDR1 and CDR2: MGHRA, YSYEKL. With 0 bases clipped from V and 2 bases from J, the junction kept 15 bases outside the gene matches. The CDR3 covers 19 residues.